The T cell receptor beta chain described here comes from a study of blood T cell repertoires in COVID-19. Original processing notes: Estimation of nucleated cell counts was performed using reference gene primer amplification. Sequencing was performed with immunoSEQ multiplex PCR; in TCRdb, only in-frame clones are kept and a portion is missing. From that table come the V and J calls and clone size; the DNA was used to work out D and trimming. Counted here are a few hundred thousand clones, 65% to 90% occurring once; the ten biggest clones make up 1.2% to 1.5%. CDR1 is MDHEN and CDR2 is SYDVKM in the germline V gene. Trimming pared 7 bases from V and 7 bases from J, leaving 22 bases between. This CDR3 has 15 residues.

Material: peripheral blood. This rearrangement joins TRBV28 to TRBJ1-1, with D possibly being TRBD1 (5 bases). The source of this sequence is a woman aged 40-49 years who had recovered from COVID-19. CDR3 sequence reads: CASMGWGTAGDEAFF. Written as DNA, the CDR3 is TGTGCCAGCATGGGTTGGGGGACGGCGGGGGATGAAGCTTTCTTT.